This note documents a single TCR beta chain sequence. Its recognized antigen is unknown. One base away there is no much larger clone; base qualities are not given. From the cysteine through the phenylalanine, the CDR3 covers 15 amino acids. The only DNA kept is the CDR3, 45 bases in frame from the first base. The germline V and J ends show losses of 4 bases and 2 bases respectively, and no gene match explains 8 bases of the junction. The germline V gene (reference sequence) supplies CDR1 SGHNT and CDR2 YYREEE. The collaborating institutions used their own protocols to collect whole blood in K2EDTA tubes. Collaborator samples were shipped for TCRbeta analysis as frozen whole blood, isolated PBMCs, or DNA extracted from either sample type. The source of the sample is a study of blood T cell repertoires in COVID-19 (dated by TCRdb to between 2020 and 2021). In terms of the full investigation: Collaborator samples came from the United States, Italy and Spain and covered acute and convalescent phases of COVID-19. The material from the prospective study consisted of cDNA or gDNA derived from T cells, B-cell-depleted T cells, or PBMCs. The repertoires were released in a freely available public database intended as a resource for research on the immune response to SARS-CoV-2. A de-identified subject ID, COVID-19 status, age in years and sex were almost always included in the sample metadata. Where HLA class I and class II types were available, the types were taken from metadata supplied by the sample provider, not from assay-based typing. The samples were drawn from the first 160 participants of the ongoing ImmuneRACE study and from 1,254 subjects provided by 6 global collaborators. Deeply sampled blood TCRbeta repertoires from subjects exposed to, actively infected with, or recovered from COVID-19 were included in the dataset. The paper as a whole reports these results and caveats: The amount of clinical and demographic metadata varied by source and participant and was provided uncurated.

The immunoSEQ Assay, a bias-controlled multiplex PCR, was used to amplify TCRbeta CDR3 regions from genomic DNA. Per the original workflow: The number of nucleated cells in each sample was estimated from the amplification of reference gene primers within the assay. Sequence reads were collapsed and filtered to measure the absolute abundance of every unique TCRbeta CDR3 rearrangement. For each sample, productive Simpson clonality was calculated as the square root of Simpson's diversity index over productive rearrangements. TCRdb re-hosts the immuneACCESS table, in-frame sequences only. Its copies lack some clones; in the studies checked, an unresolved V gene accounts for under half of them, and the cause for the rest is not known. V, J and clone size reflect that table, while D and trimming were determined from the DNA. Within this sample are 50,000 to 60,000 clones, with roughly 80% of them counted one time only. Approximately 5.9% of the sample lies in the top ten.

The sequence joins TRBV5-4 to TRBJ2-7, with 8 junctional bases fitting TRBD1. The origin of this receptor is a human donor in a cohort sampled during active or convalescent COVID-19. Sequences were obtained from peripheral blood. The CDR3 amino acid sequence is: CASSAGTGDAYEQYF. The sequenced DNA is TGTGCCAGCAGCGCCGGGACAGGTGATGCCTACGAGCAGTACTTC.